This paragraph covers one T cell receptor beta chain sequence. As processed by the authors: Quantification of nucleated cells was approximated via reference gene primer amplification. TCRdb's copy holds only in-frame clones and misses some; the assay was immunoSEQ multiplex PCR. The D gene and trimming were derived from the DNA, and the V and J assignments and clone size from that table. This sample has hundreds of thousands of clones; roughly 85% occur once, and the top ten carry about 5%. Living in about two dozen US areas, the participants were between roughly 18 and 90 years of age. Participant-reported clinical history was the basis for cohort assignment. This sample was included in a study of blood T cell repertoires in COVID-19. Study details: Researchers got acute and convalescent COVID-19 samples from the United States, Italy and Spain.

The clonotype comes from a man aged 35 to 55 who had been exposed to COVID-19. Sequences were obtained from PBMCs or T cells enriched from blood (not recorded which).

The CDR3 reads CAWSGQGGGNTEAFF. CDR3 in DNA: TGTGCCTGGAGTGGGCAGGGAGGGGGAAACACTGAAGCTTTCTTT. The J gene is TRBJ1-1, the V gene TRBV30; TRBD1 is a possible D gene (6 bases). Germline CDR1 GTSNPN, CDR2 SVGIG (reference sequence). The V gene lost 1 base and the J gene lost 2 bases, with 14 bases spanning the gap. CDR3 length: 15 residues.